The 20 T cell receptor beta chains below all came from one sample that was sequenced in a study of blood T cell repertoires in COVID-19. Sequencing was performed with immunoSEQ multiplex PCR; in TCRdb, only in-frame clones are kept and a portion is missing. The sample lists some 300,000 clones, more than 75% occurring once. Sequenced input: PBMCs or T cells enriched from blood (not recorded which). The origin of the receptors is a woman aged 55-75 years in a cohort exposed to, infected with or recovered from COVID-19 (not recorded which).

The chain is built from TRBV6-5 and TRBJ2-1; D is uncertain. The CDR3 spans 13 residues. V lost 1 base to trimming and J lost 5 bases, with 6 bases between them. The germline gives CDR1 MNHEY, CDR2 SVGAGI. The CDR3 loop reads CASSYLEDNEQFF. The CDR3 bases are TGTGCCAGCAGTTACTTAGAAGACAATGAGCAGTTCTTC.

The V and J genes are TRBV30 and TRBJ2-7, with TRBD1 identical over 7 bases. The CDR3 spans 14 residues. Germline V CDR1 and CDR2: GTSNPN, SVGIG (reference sequence). V lost 2 bases to trimming and J lost 7 bases; unmatched junction nucleotides: 11. The CDR3 DNA is TGTGCCTGGAGTTTCGACAGGGTGTTATCTGAGCAGTACTTC. Encoded protein: CAWSFDRVLSEQYF.

The gene calls are TRBV18 and TRBJ2-4; 7 bases map to TRBD1. After removal of 4 bases from V and 4 bases from J, the junction contained 10 bases not matched to a gene. Germline CDR1 KGHSH, CDR2 LQKENI. This CDR3 is built from 16 residues. CDR3 in DNA: TGTGCCAGCTCACTCCTTGACAGGGCGGGTAAAAACATTCAGTACTTC. Translated, it gives CASSLLDRAGKNIQYF.

Note on this clone: Other DNA sequences in this sample translate to the same CDR3. The chain combines TRBV18 with TRBJ1-3; 10 nucleotides agree with TRBD1. V lost 2 bases to trimming and J lost 2 bases; unmatched junction nucleotides: 0. The CDR3 sequence is 15 residues long. CDR1 is KGHSH, CDR2 LQKENI, per germline. The CDR3 region has the DNA TGTGCCAGCTCACCAGGGACAGGGGCTGGAAACACCATATATTTT. Amino acid sequence: CASSPGTGAGNTIYF.

J is TRBJ1-4 and V is TRBV4-1, with TRBD1 matching over 9 bases. CDR3 length: 18 residues. The junction had 10 bases not matched to a gene; V was cut back by 3 bases and J by 2 bases. Germline CDR1 reads MGHRA; CDR2 reads YSYEKL. The CDR3 is CASSQADRGRGTNEKLFF. The CDR3 region has the DNA TGCGCCAGCAGCCAGGCGGACAGGGGACGTGGGACTAATGAAAAACTGTTTTTT.

The chain joins TRBV2 to TRBJ2-3; a weak D match, TRBD2 (5 bases). This CDR3 spans 12 amino acids. With 9 bases removed from V and 3 bases from J, the gap between germline ends came to 10 bases. Looked up from germline, CDR1 is SNHLY and CDR2 is FYNNEI. As DNA, the CDR3 is TGTGCCAGTACACAGCGGACAGATACGCAGTATTTT. It encodes CASTQRTDTQYF. The full variable domain, its missing parts supplied by reference TRBV2 and TRBJ2-3, is EPEVTQTPSHQVTQMGQEVILRCVPISNHLYFYWYRQILGQKVEFLVSFYNNEISEKSEIFDDQFSVERPDGSNFTLKIRSTKLEDSAMYFCASTQRTDTQYFGPGTRLTVL.

The rearrangement joins TRBV5-1 to TRBJ2-3, with D possibly being TRBD1 (6 bases). The CDR3 covers 14 residues. V lost 2 bases and J lost 2, with 9 bases in between. CDR1 and CDR2 from the germline V gene are SGHRS and YFSETQ. CDR3 nucleotide sequence: TGCGCCAGCAGCTTTGGGACATCCACAGATACGCAGTATTTT. It encodes CASSFGTSTDTQYF.

This clone showed up just a few times. The identical CDR3 is also encoded by other nucleotide sequences in the sample. The V gene is TRBV28, the J gene TRBJ2-2; D unresolved. The length of the CDR3 is 12 residues. CDR1 and CDR2 (germline): MDHEN, SYDVKM. Trimming took 5 bases from V and 6 from J, leaving 7 bases between them. DNA of the CDR3: TGTGCCAGCAGTCTCAGTCCCGGGGAGCTGTTTTTT. Protein: CASSLSPGELFF.

This clone was detected once. The rearrangement links TRBV2 to TRBJ1-2, with 7 bases matching TRBD1. In germline, CDR1 is SNHLY, CDR2 FYNNEI. CDR3 length: 16 amino acids. Trimming removed 5 bases from V and 8 bases from J; junction bases left unmatched: 17. The DNA for the CDR3 is TGTGCCAGCAGTCGTGACCCTAACCGGGTGACAGGGGGCTACACCTTC. It is translated as CASSRDPNRVTGGYTF.

V is TRBV20-1 and J is TRBJ2-1; TRBD2 agrees at 8 bases. The CDR3 runs to 11 residues. The V segment lost 6 bases and the J segment 15 bases; nucleotides outside the gene matches: 10. Germline V gene sequence: CDR1 DFQATT, CDR2 SNEGSKA (reference sequence). For the CDR3, the DNA is TGCAGTGCCCCCGGCGCGGGAGGTCTGTTCTTC. Protein: CSAPGAGGLFF.

The chain joins TRBV19 to TRBJ1-2; TRBD1 is a possible D gene (5 bases). Germline V gene sequence: CDR1 LNHDA, CDR2 SQIVND (reference sequence). Trimming removed 6 bases at V and 1 base at J, with 15 bases between. The CDR3 covers 15 residues. CDR3 amino acids: CASRSPGQLNYGYTF. As DNA, the CDR3 is TGTGCCAGTAGATCCCCTGGACAACTTAACTATGGCTACACCTTC. Together with reference TRBV19 and TRBJ1-2, the CDR3 gives the full variable domain: DGGITQSPKYLFRKEGQNVTLSCEQNLNHDAMYWYRQDPGQGLRLIYYSQIVNDFQKGDIAEGYSVSREKKESFPLTVTSAQKNPTAFYLCASRSPGQLNYGYTFGSGTRLTVV.

Remarks on this clone: Other DNA sequences in the same sample also yield this CDR3. The CDR3 loop reads CASSLGGYSYEQYF. CDR3 bases: TGTGCCAGCAGCTTGGGCGGGTATTCCTACGAGCAGTACTTC. J is TRBJ2-7 and V is TRBV11-2, with a tentative D call TRBD2 (5 bases). The germline V gene encodes CDR1 SGHAT and CDR2 FQNNGV. Trimming took off 3 bases at V and 1 base at J, with 10 bases between the two ends. CDR3 length: 14 residues. The full variable domain, completed using reference TRBV11-2 and TRBJ2-7, is EAGVAQSPRYKIIEKRQSVAFWCNPISGHATLYWYQQILGQGPKLLIQFQNNGVVDDSQLPKDRFSAERLKGVDSTLKIQPAKLEDSAVYLCASSLGGYSYEQYFGPGTRLTVT.

The rearrangement uses TRBV5-8 and TRBJ2-7, with D maybe TRBD1 (6 bases). CDR3 length: 15 amino acids. V dropped 1 base and J dropped 3 bases, with 14 bases sitting between them. Germline V lookup: CDR1 SGHTS, CDR2 YDEGEE. The CDR3, as DNA: TGTGCCAGCAGCTTGCTTCAGGGGCCCAACTACGAGCAGTACTTC. It translates to CASSLLQGPNYEQYF. Looking up the rest from reference TRBV5-8 and TRBJ2-7 gives the full variable domain: EAGVTQSPTHLIKTRGQQATLRCSPISGHTSVYWYQQALGLGLQFLLWYDEGEERNRGNFPPRFSGRQFPNYSSELNVNALELEDSALYLCASSLLQGPNYEQYFGPGTRLTVT.

This clone came up once. V usage is TRBV18 and J usage is TRBJ2-7; 9 nucleotides line up with TRBD1. Looked up from germline, CDR1 is KGHSH and CDR2 is LQKENI. V shed 0 bases and J 1 base; nucleotides not matched to a gene: 7. The CDR3 sequence is 17 residues long. In DNA form, the CDR3 reads TGTGCCAGCTCACCACCGATAGCGGACAGGGGTTCCTACGAGCAGTACTTC. As protein: CASSPPIADRGSYEQYF.

The CDR3 DNA is TGTGCCACCAGTGATTCCGACAGGTACGAGCAGTACTTC. Its protein is CATSDSDRYEQYF. The chain combines TRBV24-1 with TRBJ2-7; TRBD1 is a possible D gene (6 bases). The germline V and J ends were trimmed by 2 bases and 4 bases, with 8 bases remaining between them. Germline loops: CDR1 KGHDR, CDR2 SFDVKD. The CDR3 has 13 residues.

The chain combines TRBV2 with TRBJ1-4; possible D gene TRBD1, 6 bases. CDR3 length: 12 residues. Germline V gene data show CDR1 as SNHLY and CDR2 as FYNNEI. Trimming shortened V by 10 bases and J by 3 bases, and 9 bases separated the two germline ends. DNA for the CDR3: TGTGCCACGCACAGGGCTAATGAAAAACTGTTTTTT. As protein: CATHRANEKLFF.

The V call is TRBV27, the J call TRBJ1-5; 7 nucleotides line up with TRBD1. V was clipped by 8 bases and J by 4 bases; unmatched bases: 14. The CDR3 contains 16 residues. Germline CDR1 MNHEY, CDR2 SMNVEV (reference sequence). In DNA form, the CDR3 reads TGTGCCAGCCGTAAACAGGGGATGTTAGAGAATCAGCCCCAGCATTTT. Translation gives CASRKQGMLENQPQHF.

V is TRBV6-2 or TRBV6-3 and J is TRBJ2-1; TRBD1 or TRBD2 may be the D gene (5 bases each). Germline assignment: CDR1 MNHEY and CDR2 SVGEGT. The CDR3 is made up of 14 amino acids. Deletions cut 8 bases from V and 0 bases from J, with 11 bases between. CDR3 protein: CASRRGGSYNEQFF. The CDR3 DNA sequence: TGTGCCAGCCGCCGGGGCGGCTCCTACAATGAGCAGTTCTTC.

The chain has TRBV18 and TRBJ2-7; 8 nucleotides line up with TRBD1. Germline CDR1 KGHSH, CDR2 LQKENI. Losses at the gene ends were 3 bases for V and 3 bases for J; bases not matched to a gene: 7. The CDR3 covers 15 residues. CDR3 bases: TGTGCCAGCTCACCGCCGTCCAGGGGGCACTACGAGCAGTACTTC. Translation gives CASSPPSRGHYEQYF.

The rearrangement joins TRBV9 to TRBJ2-5; D call uncertain. V dropped 0 bases and J dropped 0 bases, with 12 bases sitting between them. The germline V gene encodes CDR1 SGDLS and CDR2 YYNGEE. The CDR3 covers 16 residues. CDR3 sequence reads: CASSVGALLYQETQYF. CDR3 coding DNA: TGTGCCAGCAGCGTAGGTGCCCTTCTATACCAAGAGACCCAGTACTTC.